This TCR beta chain was captured in a study of cytomegalovirus exposure and HLA in healthy donors. Points from the study as a whole: Reports state that TCR beta sequences accurately predicted most subjects' HLA-A and HLA-B alleles.

Of note for this clone: The antigen remains unidentified.

PCR primers comprised 60 Vbeta and 13 Jbeta primers. Profiled with immunoSEQ multiplex PCR; TCRdb holds only in-frame clones, not every one. The table records about 97,000 clones, more than 70% of them present only once. Unmatched junction bases numbered 10, after V lost 7 bases and J lost 4 bases. There are 14 residues in the CDR3. From germline, CDR1 is MDHEN and CDR2 SYDVKM. This chain connects TRBV28 to TRBJ2-7; TRBD1 aligns across 7 bases. This receptor was obtained from a man aged 25 to 45 in good health and CMV-seronegative. Sequenced material: PBMCs. This chain's CDR3 is CASISGTVSYEQYF. DNA for the CDR3: TGTGCCAGCATCTCAGGGACAGTGAGTTACGAGCAGTACTTC.